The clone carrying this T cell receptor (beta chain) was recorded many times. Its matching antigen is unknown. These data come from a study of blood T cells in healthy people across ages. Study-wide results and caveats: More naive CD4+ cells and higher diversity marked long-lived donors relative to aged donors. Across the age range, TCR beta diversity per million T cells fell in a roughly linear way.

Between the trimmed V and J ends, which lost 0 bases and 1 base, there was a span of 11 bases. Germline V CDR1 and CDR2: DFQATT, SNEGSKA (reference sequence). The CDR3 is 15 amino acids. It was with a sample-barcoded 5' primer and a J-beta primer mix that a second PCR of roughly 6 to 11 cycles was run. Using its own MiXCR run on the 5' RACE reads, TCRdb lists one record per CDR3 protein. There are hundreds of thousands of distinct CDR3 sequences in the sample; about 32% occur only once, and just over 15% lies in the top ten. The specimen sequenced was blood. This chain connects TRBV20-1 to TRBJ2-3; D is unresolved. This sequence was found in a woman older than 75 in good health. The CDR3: CSAREGSQGTDTQYF. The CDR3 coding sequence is TGCAGTGCTAGAGAAGGATCTCAAGGCACAGATACGCAGTATTTT.